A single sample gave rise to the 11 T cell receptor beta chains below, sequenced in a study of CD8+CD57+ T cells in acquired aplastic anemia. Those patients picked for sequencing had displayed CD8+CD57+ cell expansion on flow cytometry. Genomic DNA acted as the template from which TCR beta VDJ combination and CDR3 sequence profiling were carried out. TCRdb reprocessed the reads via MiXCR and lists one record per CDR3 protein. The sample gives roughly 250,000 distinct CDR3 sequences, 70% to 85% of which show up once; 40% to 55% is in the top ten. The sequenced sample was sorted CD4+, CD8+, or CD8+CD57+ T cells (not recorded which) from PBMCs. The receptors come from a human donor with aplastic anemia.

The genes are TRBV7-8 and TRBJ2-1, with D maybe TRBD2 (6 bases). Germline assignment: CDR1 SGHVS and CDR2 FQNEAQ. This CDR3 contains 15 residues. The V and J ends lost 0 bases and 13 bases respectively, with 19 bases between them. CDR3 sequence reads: CASSLAARAGTEQFF. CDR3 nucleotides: TGTGCCAGCAGCTTAGCAGCCCGGGCCGGGACTGAACAGTTCTTC.

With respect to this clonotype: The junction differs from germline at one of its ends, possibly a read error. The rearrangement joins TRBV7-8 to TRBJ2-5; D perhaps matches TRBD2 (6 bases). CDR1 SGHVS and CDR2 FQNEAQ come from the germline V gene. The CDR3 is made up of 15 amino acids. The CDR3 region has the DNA TGTGCCAGCAGCTTAGCGGGCGGGACCGATACGCCCCATTACTTC. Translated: CASSLAGGTDTPHYF.

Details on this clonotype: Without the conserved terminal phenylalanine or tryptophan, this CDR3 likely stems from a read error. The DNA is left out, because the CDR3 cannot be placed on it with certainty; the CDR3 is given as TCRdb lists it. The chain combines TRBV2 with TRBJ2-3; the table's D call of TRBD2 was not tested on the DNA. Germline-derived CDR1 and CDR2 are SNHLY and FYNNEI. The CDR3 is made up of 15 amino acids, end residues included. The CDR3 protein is CASGAGSTDTQYHDP.

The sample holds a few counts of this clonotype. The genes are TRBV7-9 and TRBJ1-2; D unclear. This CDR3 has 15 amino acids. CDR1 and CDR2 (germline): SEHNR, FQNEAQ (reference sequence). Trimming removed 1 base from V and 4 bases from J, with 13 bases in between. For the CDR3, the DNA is TGTGCCAGCAGCTTAGGAACAGCTGGAACCTATGGCTACACCTTC. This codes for CASSLGTAGTYGYTF.

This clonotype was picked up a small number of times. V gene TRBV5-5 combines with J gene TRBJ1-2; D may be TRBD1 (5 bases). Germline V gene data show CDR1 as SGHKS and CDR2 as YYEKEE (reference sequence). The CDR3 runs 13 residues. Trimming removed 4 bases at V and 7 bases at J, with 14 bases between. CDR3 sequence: CASSQDSAGGYTF. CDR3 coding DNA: TGTGCCAGCAGCCAAGACAGTGCAGGTGGCTACACCTTC.

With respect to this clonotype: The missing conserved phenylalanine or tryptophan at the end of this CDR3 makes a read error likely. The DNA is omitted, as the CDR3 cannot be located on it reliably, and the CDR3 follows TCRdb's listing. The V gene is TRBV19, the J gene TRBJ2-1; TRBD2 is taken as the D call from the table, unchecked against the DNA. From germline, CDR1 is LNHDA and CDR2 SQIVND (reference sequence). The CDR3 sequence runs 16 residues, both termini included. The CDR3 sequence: CASSIASGAYQEQHFV.

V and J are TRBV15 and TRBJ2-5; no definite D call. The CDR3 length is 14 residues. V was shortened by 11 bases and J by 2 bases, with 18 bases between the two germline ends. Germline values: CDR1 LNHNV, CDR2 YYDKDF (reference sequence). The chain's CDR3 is CAYSRATEQETQYF. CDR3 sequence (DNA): TGTGCCTACAGCAGAGCCACGGAGCAAGAGACCCAGTACTTC. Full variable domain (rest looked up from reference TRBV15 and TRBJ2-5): DAMVIQNPRYQVTQFGKPVTLSCSQTLNHNVMYWYQQKSSQAPKLLFHYYDKDFNNEADTPDNFQSRRPNTSFCFLDIRSPGLGDTAMYLCAYSRATEQETQYFGPGTRLLVL.

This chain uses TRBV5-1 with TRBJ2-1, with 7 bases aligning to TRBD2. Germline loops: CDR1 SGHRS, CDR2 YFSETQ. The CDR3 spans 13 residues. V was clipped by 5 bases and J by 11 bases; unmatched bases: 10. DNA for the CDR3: TGCGCCAGCAGTGTGCGGGGGATCCATAAGCAGTTCTTC. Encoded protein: CASSVRGIHKQFF.

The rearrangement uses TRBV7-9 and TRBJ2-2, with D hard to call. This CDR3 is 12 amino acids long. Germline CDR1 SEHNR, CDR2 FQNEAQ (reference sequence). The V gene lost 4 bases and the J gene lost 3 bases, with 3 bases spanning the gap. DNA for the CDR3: TGTGCCAGCAGCTCACACACCGGGGAGCTGTTTTTT. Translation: CASSSHTGELFF.

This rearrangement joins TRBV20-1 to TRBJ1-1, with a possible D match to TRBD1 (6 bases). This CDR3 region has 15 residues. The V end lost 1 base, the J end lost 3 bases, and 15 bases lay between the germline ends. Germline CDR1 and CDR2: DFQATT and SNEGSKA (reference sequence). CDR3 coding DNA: TGCAGTGCTAGAGTACAGGACAGCAGAGACACTGAAGCTTTCTTT. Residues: CSARVQDSRDTEAFF.

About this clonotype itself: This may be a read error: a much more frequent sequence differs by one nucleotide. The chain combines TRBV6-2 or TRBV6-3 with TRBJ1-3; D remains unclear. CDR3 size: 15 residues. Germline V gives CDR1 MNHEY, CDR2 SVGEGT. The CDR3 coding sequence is TGTACCAGCAGTTACGCGGGGAGCTCTGGAAACACCATATATTTT. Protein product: CTSSYAGSSGNTIYF.